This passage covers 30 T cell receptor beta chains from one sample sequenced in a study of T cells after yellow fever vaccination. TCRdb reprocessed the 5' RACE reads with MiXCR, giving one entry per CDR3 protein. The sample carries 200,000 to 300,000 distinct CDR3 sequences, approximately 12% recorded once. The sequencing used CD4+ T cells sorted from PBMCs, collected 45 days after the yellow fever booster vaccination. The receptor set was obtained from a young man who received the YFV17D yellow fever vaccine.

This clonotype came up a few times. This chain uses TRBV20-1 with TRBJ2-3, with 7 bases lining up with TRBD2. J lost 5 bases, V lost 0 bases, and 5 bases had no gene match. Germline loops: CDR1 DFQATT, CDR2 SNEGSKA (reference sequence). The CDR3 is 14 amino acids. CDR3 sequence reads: CSARDPAGKDTQYF. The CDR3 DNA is TGCAGTGCTAGAGATCCAGCGGGGAAAGATACGCAGTATTTT.

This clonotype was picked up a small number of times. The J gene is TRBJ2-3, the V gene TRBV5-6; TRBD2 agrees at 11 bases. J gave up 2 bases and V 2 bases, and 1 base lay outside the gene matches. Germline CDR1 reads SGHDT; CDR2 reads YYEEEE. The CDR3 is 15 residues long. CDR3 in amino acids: CASSFSGRVTDTQYF. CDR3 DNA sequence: TGTGCCAGCAGCTTTAGCGGGAGGGTCACAGATACGCAGTATTTT.

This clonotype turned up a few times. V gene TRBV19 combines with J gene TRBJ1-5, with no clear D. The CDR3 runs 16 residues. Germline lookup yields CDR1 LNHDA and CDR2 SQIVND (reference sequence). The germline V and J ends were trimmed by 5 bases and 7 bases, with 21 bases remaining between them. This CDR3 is CASSPREQVLRQPQHF. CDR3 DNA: TGTGCCAGTAGTCCTCGAGAGCAGGTGCTGCGGCAGCCCCAGCATTTT.

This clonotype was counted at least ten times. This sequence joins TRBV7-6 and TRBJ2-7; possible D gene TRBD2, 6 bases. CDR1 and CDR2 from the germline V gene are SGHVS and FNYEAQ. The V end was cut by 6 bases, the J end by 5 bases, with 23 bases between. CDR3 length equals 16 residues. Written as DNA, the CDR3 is TGTGCCAGCAGTCCCGGGAGCTCGAGGTATTCGGACGAGCAGTACTTC. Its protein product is CASSPGSSRYSDEQYF.

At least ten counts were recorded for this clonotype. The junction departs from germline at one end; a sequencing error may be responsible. In nucleotides, the CDR3 is TGTGCCAGCAGTTCCCCAGCTAGCACAGATACGCAGTATTTT. As protein: CASSSPASTDTQYF. V is TRBV5-1 and J is TRBJ2-3; no clear D gene. The CDR3 spans 14 residues. Germline values: CDR1 SGHRS, CDR2 YFSETQ.

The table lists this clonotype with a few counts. CDR3 nucleotide sequence: TGTGCCAGCTCACCTTCTATCGCAGGGGGCAATTCACCCCTCCACTTT. Translated, it gives CASSPSIAGGNSPLHF. The J gene is TRBJ1-6, the V gene TRBV18, with 8 bases lining up with TRBD1. Losses at the gene ends were 3 bases for V and 7 bases for J; bases not matched to a gene: 8. CDR3 length: 16 residues. The V gene's germline CDR1 is KGHSH and CDR2 LQKENI.

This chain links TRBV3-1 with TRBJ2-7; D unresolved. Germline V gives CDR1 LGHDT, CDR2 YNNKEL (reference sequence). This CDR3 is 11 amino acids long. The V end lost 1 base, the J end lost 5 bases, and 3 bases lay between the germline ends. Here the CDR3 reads CASSQVNEQYF. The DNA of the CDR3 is TGTGCCAGCAGCCAAGTGAACGAGCAGTACTTC.

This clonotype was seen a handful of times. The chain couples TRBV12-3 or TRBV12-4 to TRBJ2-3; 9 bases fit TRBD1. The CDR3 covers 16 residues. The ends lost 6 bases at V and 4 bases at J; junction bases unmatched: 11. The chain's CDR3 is CASSNLPGQGADTQYF. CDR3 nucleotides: TGTGCCAGCAGCAACCTCCCGGGACAGGGAGCAGATACGCAGTATTTT.

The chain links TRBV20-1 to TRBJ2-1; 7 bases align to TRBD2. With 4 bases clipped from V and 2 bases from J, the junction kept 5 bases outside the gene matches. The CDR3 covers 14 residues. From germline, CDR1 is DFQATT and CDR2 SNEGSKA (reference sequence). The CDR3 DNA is TGCAGTGCTAATGAGCGGGGAACCTACAATGAGCAGTTCTTC. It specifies CSANERGTYNEQFF.

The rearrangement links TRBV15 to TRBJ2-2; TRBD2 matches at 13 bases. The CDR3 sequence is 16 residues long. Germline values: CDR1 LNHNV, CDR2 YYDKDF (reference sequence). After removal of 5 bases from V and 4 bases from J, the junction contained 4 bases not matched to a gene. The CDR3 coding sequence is TGTGCCACCAGCGCCCGACTAGCGGGAGGCACCGGGGAGCTGTTTTTT. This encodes CATSARLAGGTGELFF.

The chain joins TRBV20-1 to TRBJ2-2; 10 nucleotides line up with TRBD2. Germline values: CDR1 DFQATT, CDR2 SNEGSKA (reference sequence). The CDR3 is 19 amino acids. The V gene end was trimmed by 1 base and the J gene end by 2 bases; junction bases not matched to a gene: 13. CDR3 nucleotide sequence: TGCAGTGCTAGAGGAGGCGGGGCTAGCGGGAGCGGTAACACCGGGGAGCTGTTTTTT. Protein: CSARGGGASGSGNTGELFF.

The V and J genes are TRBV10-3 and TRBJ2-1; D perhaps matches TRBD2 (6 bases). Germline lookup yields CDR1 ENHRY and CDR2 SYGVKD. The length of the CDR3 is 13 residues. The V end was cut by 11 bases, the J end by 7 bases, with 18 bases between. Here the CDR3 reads CALRDSTLNEQFF. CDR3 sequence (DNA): TGTGCCCTCCGGGACTCCACATTAAATGAGCAGTTCTTC.

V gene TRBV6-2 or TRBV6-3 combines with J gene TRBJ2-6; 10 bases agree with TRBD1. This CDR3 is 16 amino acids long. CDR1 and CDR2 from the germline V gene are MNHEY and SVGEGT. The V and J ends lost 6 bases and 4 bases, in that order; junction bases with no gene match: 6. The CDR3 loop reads CASSSDRGRGANVLTF. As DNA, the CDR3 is TGTGCCAGCAGCTCCGACAGGGGGCGAGGGGCCAACGTCCTGACTTTC.

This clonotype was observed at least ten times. The DNA of the CDR3 is TGTGCCAGCAGCGTAGAAGTAGCCTCCTACAATGAGCAGTTCTTC. As protein: CASSVEVASYNEQFF. The V gene is TRBV9, the J gene TRBJ2-1; D remains unclear. Trimming left V 0 bases short and J 0 bases short, with 7 bases between. The CDR3 totals 15 residues. Per the germline V gene, CDR1 is SGDLS and CDR2 is YYNGEE.

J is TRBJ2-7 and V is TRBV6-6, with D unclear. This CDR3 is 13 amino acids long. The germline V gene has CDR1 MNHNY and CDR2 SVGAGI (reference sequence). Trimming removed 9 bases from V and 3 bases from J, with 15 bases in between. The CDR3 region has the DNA TGTGCCAGTCGGGCTTCAACCCTCTACGAGCAGTACTTC. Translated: CASRASTLYEQYF.

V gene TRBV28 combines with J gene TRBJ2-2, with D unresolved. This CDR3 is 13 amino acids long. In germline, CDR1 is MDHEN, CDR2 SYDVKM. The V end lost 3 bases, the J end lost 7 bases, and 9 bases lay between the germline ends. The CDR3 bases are TGTGCCAGCAGTTTCTATTCGGGCGGGGAGCTGTTTTTT. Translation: CASSFYSGGELFF.

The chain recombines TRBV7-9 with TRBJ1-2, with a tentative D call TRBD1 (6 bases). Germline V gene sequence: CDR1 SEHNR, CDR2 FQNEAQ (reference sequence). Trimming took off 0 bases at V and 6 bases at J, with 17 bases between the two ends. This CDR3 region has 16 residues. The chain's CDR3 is CASSLAPAGVRNGYTF. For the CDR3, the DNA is TGTGCCAGCAGCTTAGCGCCGGCAGGGGTCCGTAATGGCTACACCTTC.

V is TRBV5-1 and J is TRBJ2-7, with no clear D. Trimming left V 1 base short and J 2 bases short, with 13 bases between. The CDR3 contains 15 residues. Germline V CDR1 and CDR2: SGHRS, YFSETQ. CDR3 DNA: TGCGCCAGCAGCTTGTCGGCAGGCACTACCTACGAGCAGTACTTC. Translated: CASSLSAGTTYEQYF.

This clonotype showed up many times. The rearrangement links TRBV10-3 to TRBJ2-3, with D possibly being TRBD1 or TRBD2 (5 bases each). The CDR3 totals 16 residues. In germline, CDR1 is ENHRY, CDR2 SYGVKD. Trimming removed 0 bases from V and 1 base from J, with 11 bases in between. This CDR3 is CAISESVGVGTDTQYF. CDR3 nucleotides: TGTGCCATCAGTGAGTCCGTGGGGGTTGGCACAGATACGCAGTATTTT.

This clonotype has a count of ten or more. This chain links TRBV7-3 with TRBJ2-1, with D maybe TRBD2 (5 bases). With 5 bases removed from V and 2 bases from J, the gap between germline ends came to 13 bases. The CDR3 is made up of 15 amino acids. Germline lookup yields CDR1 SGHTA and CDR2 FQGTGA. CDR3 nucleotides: TGTGCCAGCAGCCCCAAGCGGAACCCCTACAATGAGCAGTTCTTC. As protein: CASSPKRNPYNEQFF.

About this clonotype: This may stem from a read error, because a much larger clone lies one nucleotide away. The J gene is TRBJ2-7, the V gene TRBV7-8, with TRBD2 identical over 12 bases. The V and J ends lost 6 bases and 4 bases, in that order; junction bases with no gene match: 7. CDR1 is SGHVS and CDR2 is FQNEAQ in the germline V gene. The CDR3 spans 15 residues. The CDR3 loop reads CASSSTSGSGYEQYF. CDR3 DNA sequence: TGTGCCAGCAGTTCGACTAGCGGGAGTGGGTACGAGCAGTACTTC.

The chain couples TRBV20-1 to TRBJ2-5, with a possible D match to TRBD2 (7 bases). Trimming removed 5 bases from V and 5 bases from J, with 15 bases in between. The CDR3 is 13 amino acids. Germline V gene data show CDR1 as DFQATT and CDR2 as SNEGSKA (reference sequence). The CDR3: CSALGRGIETQYF. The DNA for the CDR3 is TGCAGTGCTCTAGGGAGGGGGATTGAGACCCAGTACTTC.

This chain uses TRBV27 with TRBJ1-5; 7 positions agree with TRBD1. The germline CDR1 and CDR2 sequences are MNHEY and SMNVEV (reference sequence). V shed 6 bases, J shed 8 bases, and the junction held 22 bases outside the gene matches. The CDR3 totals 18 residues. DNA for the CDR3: TGTGCCAGCAGACTCGACGCCGGACAGGCTTTACCGTTAGAGCCCCAGCATTTT. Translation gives CASRLDAGQALPLEPQHF.

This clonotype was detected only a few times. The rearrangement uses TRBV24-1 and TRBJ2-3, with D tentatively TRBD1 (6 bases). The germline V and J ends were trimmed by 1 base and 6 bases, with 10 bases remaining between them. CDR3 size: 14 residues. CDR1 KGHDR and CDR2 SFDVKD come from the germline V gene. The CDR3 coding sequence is TGTGCCACCAGTGATTTTTCCAGGGGTGATACGCAGTATTTT. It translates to CATSDFSRGDTQYF.

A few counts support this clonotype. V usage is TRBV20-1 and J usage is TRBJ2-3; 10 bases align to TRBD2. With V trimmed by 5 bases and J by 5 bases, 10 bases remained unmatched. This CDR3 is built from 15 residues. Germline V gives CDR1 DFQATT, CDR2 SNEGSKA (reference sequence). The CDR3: CSAVSGRGSVDTQYF. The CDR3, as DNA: TGCAGTGCTGTAAGCGGGAGGGGGAGTGTAGATACGCAGTATTTT.

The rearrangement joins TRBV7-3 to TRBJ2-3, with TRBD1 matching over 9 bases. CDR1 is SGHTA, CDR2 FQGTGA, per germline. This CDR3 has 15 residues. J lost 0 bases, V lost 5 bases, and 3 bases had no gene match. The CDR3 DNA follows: TGTGCCAGCAGCCGGGGACAGGGTAGCACAGATACGCAGTATTTT. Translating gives CASSRGQGSTDTQYF.

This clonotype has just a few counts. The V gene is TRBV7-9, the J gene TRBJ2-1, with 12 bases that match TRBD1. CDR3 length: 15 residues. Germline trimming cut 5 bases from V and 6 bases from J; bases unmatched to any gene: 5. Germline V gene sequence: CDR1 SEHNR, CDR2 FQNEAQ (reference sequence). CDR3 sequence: CASSTGTGGRNEQFF. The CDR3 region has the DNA TGTGCCAGCAGCACCGGGACAGGGGGCCGCAATGAGCAGTTCTTC.

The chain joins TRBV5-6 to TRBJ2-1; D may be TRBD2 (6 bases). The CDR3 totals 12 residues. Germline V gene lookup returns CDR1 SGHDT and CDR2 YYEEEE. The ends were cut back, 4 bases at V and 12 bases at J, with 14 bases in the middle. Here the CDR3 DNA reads TGTGCCAGCAGCCTGACTAGGGGCGTGCAGTTCTTC. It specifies CASSLTRGVQFF. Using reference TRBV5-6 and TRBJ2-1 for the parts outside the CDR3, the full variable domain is DAGVTQSPTHLIKTRGQQVTLRCSPKSGHDTVSWYQQALGQGPQFIFQYYEEEERQRGNFPDRFSGHQFPNYSSELNVNALLLGDSALYLCASSLTRGVQFFGPGTRLTVL.

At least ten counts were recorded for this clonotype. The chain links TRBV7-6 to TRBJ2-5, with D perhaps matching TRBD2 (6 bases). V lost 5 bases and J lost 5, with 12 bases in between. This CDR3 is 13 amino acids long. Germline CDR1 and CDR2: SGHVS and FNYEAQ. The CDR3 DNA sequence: TGTGCCAGCAGCATGGTGGGGAGGGAGACCCAGTACTTC. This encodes CASSMVGRETQYF.

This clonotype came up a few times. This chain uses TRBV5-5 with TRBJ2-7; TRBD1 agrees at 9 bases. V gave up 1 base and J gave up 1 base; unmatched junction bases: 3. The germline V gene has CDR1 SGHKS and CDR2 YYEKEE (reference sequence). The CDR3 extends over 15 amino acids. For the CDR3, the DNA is TGTGCCAGCAGCTTGTTGGGACAGGGTTCCTACGAGCAGTACTTC. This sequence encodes CASSLLGQGSYEQYF.